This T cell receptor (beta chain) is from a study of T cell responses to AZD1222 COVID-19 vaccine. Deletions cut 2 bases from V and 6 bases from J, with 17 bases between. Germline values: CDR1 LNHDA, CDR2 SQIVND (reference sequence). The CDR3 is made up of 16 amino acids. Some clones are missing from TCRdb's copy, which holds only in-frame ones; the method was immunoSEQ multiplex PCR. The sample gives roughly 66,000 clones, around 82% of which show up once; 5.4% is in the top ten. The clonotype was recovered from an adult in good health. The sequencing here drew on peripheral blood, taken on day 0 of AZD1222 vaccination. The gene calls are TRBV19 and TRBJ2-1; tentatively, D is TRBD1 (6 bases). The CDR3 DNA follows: TGTGCCAGTAGTATAAGTTCGGGACACTTTTCCAATGAGCAGTTCTTC. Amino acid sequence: CASSISSGHFSNEQFF.